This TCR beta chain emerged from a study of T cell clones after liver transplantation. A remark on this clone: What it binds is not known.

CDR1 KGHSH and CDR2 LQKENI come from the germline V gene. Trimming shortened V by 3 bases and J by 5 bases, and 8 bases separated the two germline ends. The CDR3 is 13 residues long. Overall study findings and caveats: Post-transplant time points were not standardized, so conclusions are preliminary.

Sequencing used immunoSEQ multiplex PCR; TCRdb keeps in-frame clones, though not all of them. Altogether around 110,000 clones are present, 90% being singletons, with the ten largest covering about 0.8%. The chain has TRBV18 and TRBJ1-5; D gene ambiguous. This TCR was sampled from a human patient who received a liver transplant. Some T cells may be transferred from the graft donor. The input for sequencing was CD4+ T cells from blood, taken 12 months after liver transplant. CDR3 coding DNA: TGTGCCAGCTCACCCCGGGGTGATCAGCCCCAGCATTTT. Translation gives CASSPRGDQPQHF.